This T cell receptor (beta chain) was captured by sequencing in a study of shared clonotypes between healthy human individuals. At the level of the study: For every donor, three CD4 naive, three CD4 memory, two CD8 naive and one CD8 memory plates were used.

V lost 1 base and J lost 8, with 18 bases in between. CDR3 length: 16 amino acids. Germline values: CDR1 SGHDT, CDR2 YYEEEE. Broader study findings: Naive CD4 clonotypes overlapped across a handful of donors at approximately 4.5%.

Clones were sequenced by immunoSEQ multiplex PCR, and TCRdb holds only the in-frame ones, with some missing. The sample yields 1 million to 1.2 million clones, roughly 80% seen once. With regard to this clone: As yet, its antigen is unknown.

The sequenced sample consisted of memory CD4+ T cells from PBMCs. Subset indicated: CD45RA-negative fraction. This receptor was taken from a man between 18 and 29 years old in good health. Some clones in this sample may be carry-over from other donors' samples. V and J are TRBV5-6 and TRBJ1-4, with D maybe TRBD1 (5 bases). CDR3 DNA sequence: TGTGCCAGCAGCTTGCTAGGTGGGGGTTCAGGGGAAAAACTGTTTTTT. This codes for CASSLLGGGSGEKLFF.